The 20 T cell receptor beta chains below all came from one sample that was sequenced in a study of neurological immune-mediated disorders. The time point is: longitudinal time-point 2. MiXCR, applied by TCRdb to the 5' RACE reads, yields one record per CDR3 protein. The sample contains 80,000 to 100,000 distinct CDR3 sequences, 5.8% of which appear only once. What was sequenced was PBMCs. The receptors stem from a woman in her sixties with multiple sclerosis.

This clonotype has a count of ten or more. The chain carries TRBV7-6 and TRBJ2-3, with D maybe TRBD2 (6 bases). The CDR3 totals 15 residues. Germline CDR1 is SGHVS and CDR2 is FNYEAQ. The V and J ends lost 5 bases and 4 bases respectively, with 16 bases between them. The chain's CDR3 is CASSPSGLTSDTQYF. The CDR3 nucleotides are TGTGCCAGCAGCCCATCGGGACTGACTTCAGATACGCAGTATTTT.

This clonotype was seen repeatedly, ten times or more. The chain employs TRBV18 and TRBJ2-2; D is uncertain. There are 11 residues in the CDR3. Trimming removed 6 bases at V and 7 bases at J, with 6 bases between. The germline V gene has CDR1 KGHSH and CDR2 LQKENI. The CDR3 here is CASSNIGELFF. The CDR3 DNA follows: TGTGCCAGCTCGAATATCGGGGAGCTGTTTTTT. Together with reference TRBV18 and TRBJ2-2, the CDR3 gives the full variable domain: NAGVMQNPRHLVRRRGQEARLRCSPMKGHSHVYWYRQLPEEGLKFMVYLQKENIIDESGMPKERFSAEFPKEGPSILRIQQVVRGDSAAYFCASSNIGELFFGEGSRLTVL.

This clonotype was picked up many times. V and J are TRBV20-1 and TRBJ2-3; D uncertain. CDR1 is DFQATT and CDR2 is SNEGSKA in the germline V gene (reference sequence). V lost 7 bases, J lost 1 base, and 9 bases lay in between. The CDR3 sequence is 12 residues long. CDR3 region: CSGSTGTDTQYF. As DNA, the CDR3 is TGCAGTGGTAGTACGGGCACAGATACGCAGTATTTT.

This clonotype was detected ten times or more. The chain joins TRBV20-1 to TRBJ2-4; 7 nucleotides match TRBD1. V trimming: 6 bases; J trimming: 6 bases; junction bases outside the gene matches: 11. The germline V gene has CDR1 DFQATT and CDR2 SNEGSKA (reference sequence). The CDR3 length is 14 residues. This CDR3 reads CSAPTQGDGNIQYF. In DNA form, the CDR3 reads TGCAGTGCCCCTACGCAGGGGGACGGAAACATTCAGTACTTC.

This clonotype was seen many times. The rearrangement links TRBV28 to TRBJ2-7; perhaps D is TRBD1 or TRBD2 (5 bases each). The CDR3 extends over 16 amino acids. The germline V and J ends were trimmed by 6 bases and 0 bases, with 18 bases remaining between them. The V gene's germline CDR1 is MDHEN and CDR2 SYDVKM. CDR3 amino acids: CASSAPRGANSYEQYF. The CDR3 region has the DNA TGTGCCAGCAGCGCCCCGAGGGGCGCCAACTCCTACGAGCAGTACTTC.

This clonotype showed up just a few times. This could be a read error, since a much larger clone is one nucleotide away. The CDR3 here is CASRLWAGELFF. CDR3 DNA sequence: TGTGCCAGCAGGCTCTGGGCCGGGGAGCTGTTTTTT. The chain employs TRBV6-6 and TRBJ2-2; no clear D gene. The V end was cut by 6 bases, the J end by 6 bases, with 8 bases between. The germline CDR1 and CDR2 sequences are MNHNY and SVGAGI (reference sequence). The CDR3 runs to 12 residues.

Many counts were recorded for this clonotype. The chain recombines TRBV7-2 with TRBJ2-2; D may be TRBD1 (6 bases). The germline gives CDR1 SGHTA, CDR2 FQGNSA. The CDR3 is made up of 15 amino acids. Deletions cut 5 bases from V and 1 base from J, with 11 bases between. The CDR3 protein is CASSIDRMNTGELFF. The CDR3 DNA follows: TGTGCCAGCAGCATAGACAGGATGAACACCGGGGAGCTGTTTTTT.

In its sample, this clonotype was seen many times. The rearrangement joins TRBV20-1 to TRBJ1-3; D call uncertain. This CDR3 has 17 amino acids. The V end was cut by 0 bases, the J end by 1 base, with 16 bases between. Germline V lookup: CDR1 DFQATT, CDR2 SNEGSKA (reference sequence). The CDR3 DNA reads TGCAGTGCTAGAGATCAAAAGGACCCAACATCTGGAAACACCATATATTTT. Translating gives CSARDQKDPTSGNTIYF.

The rearrangement uses TRBV6-2 or TRBV6-3 and TRBJ2-1, with 7 bases lining up with TRBD1. The CDR3 extends over 13 amino acids. V lost 2 bases, J lost 5 bases, and 0 bases stayed unmatched. Germline V lookup: CDR1 MNHEY, CDR2 SVGEGT. The CDR3 DNA sequence: TGTGCCAGCAGTTACAGGGGGCACAATGAGCAGTTCTTC. The encoded protein is CASSYRGHNEQFF.

This clonotype is categorized as medium-sized. The J gene is TRBJ2-7, the V gene TRBV11-2, with 7 bases lining up with TRBD1. Germline V gene sequence: CDR1 SGHAT, CDR2 FQNNGV. Unmatched junction bases numbered 5, after V lost 1 base and J lost 2 bases. This CDR3 spans 15 amino acids. The CDR3 sequence: CASSLVLGQPYEQYF. The DNA of the CDR3 is TGTGCCAGCAGCTTAGTGCTGGGACAGCCCTACGAGCAGTACTTC. The full variable domain, rest sourced from reference TRBV11-2 and TRBJ2-7, is EAGVAQSPRYKIIEKRQSVAFWCNPISGHATLYWYQQILGQGPKLLIQFQNNGVVDDSQLPKDRFSAERLKGVDSTLKIQPAKLEDSAVYLCASSLVLGQPYEQYFGPGTRLTVT.

With regard to this clonotype: A read error is possible here, since a much larger clone lies one base away. V is TRBV27 and J is TRBJ2-7; D gene uncertain. Trimming shortened V by 5 bases and J by 3 bases, and 17 bases separated the two germline ends. The CDR3 length is 15 residues. Germline values: CDR1 MNHEY, CDR2 SMNVEV (reference sequence). The CDR3 DNA is TGTGCCAGCAGTCCTCGGTGGGCAAAAGTCTACGAGCAGTACTTC. It codes for CASSPRWAKVYEQYF.

This clonotype was seen many times. V is TRBV20-1 and J is TRBJ2-7, with TRBD1 matching over 10 bases. The V gene's germline CDR1 is DFQATT and CDR2 SNEGSKA (reference sequence). V was clipped by 0 bases and J by 5 bases; unmatched bases: 7. The length of the CDR3 is 15 residues. This CDR3 reads CSARDQGTGVHEQYF. CDR3 DNA: TGCAGTGCTAGAGATCAGGGGACAGGGGTTCACGAGCAGTACTTC.

At least ten counts were recorded for this clonotype. The chain recombines TRBV29-1 with TRBJ2-7; D assignment may be TRBD1 or TRBD2 (5 bases each). The germline gives CDR1 SQVTM, CDR2 ANQGSEA. The CDR3 covers 11 residues. V was shortened by 7 bases and J by 2 bases, with 9 bases between the two germline ends. CDR3 DNA: TGCAGCGCGGGACCTACCTACGAGCAGTACTTC. Translated, it gives CSAGPTYEQYF.

This clonotype was observed many times. The chain has TRBV27 and TRBJ1-2, with D unclear. Germline V gives CDR1 MNHEY, CDR2 SMNVEV (reference sequence). Trimming removed 2 bases from V and 6 bases from J, with 10 bases in between. The CDR3 consists of 13 residues. This chain's CDR3 is CASSLRLGNGYTF. CDR3 DNA: TGTGCCAGCAGTTTACGACTAGGGAATGGCTACACCTTC.

The rearrangement joins TRBV20-1 to TRBJ1-5; tentative D call: TRBD1 (6 bases). Trimming took 3 bases from V and 2 from J, leaving 20 bases between them. CDR1 DFQATT and CDR2 SNEGSKA come from the germline V gene (reference sequence). There are 17 residues in the CDR3. DNA for the CDR3: TGCAGTGCTAGCGTTTCCGAGTCAGGGGTGCGCAATCAGCCCCAGCATTTT. As protein: CSASVSESGVRNQPQHF.

In its sample, this clonotype was seen many times. CDR3 nucleotides: TGCAGTGCGATCAGAGGGGCAAATCTCGAGACCCAGTACTTC. The encoded protein is CSAIRGANLETQYF. The chain combines TRBV20-1 with TRBJ2-5; D may be TRBD1 or TRBD2 (5 bases each). Germline assignment: CDR1 DFQATT and CDR2 SNEGSKA (reference sequence). V was clipped by 6 bases and J by 5 bases, with 19 bases between them. This CDR3 comprises 14 residues.

This chain connects TRBV20-1 to TRBJ2-7; D could derive from TRBD1 or TRBD2 (5 bases each). V was pared by 3 bases and J by 6 bases, with 9 bases between. The germline V gene has CDR1 DFQATT and CDR2 SNEGSKA (reference sequence). This CDR3 region has 11 residues. The DNA of the CDR3 is TGCAGTGCTAGTAAGGGACGCGAGCAGTACTTC. It translates to CSASKGREQYF.

The V call is TRBV7-6, the J call TRBJ2-1; D possibly uses TRBD1 or TRBD2 (5 bases each). The V end was cut by 1 base, the J end by 3 bases, with 7 bases between. The CDR3 runs 14 residues. Per the germline V gene, CDR1 is SGHVS and CDR2 is FNYEAQ. The CDR3, as DNA: TGTGCCAGCAGCTTAGGGGACCACTACAATGAGCAGTTCTTC. It specifies CASSLGDHYNEQFF.

By frequency in the sample, this clonotype is medium-sized. The chain recombines TRBV20-1 with TRBJ1-1; tentatively, D is TRBD1 (5 bases). The V gene's germline CDR1 is DFQATT and CDR2 SNEGSKA (reference sequence). Trimming took off 5 bases at V and 5 bases at J, with 15 bases between the two ends. The CDR3 spans 13 residues. The CDR3 sequence is CSALQGSETEAFF. In DNA, the CDR3 is TGCAGTGCTCTGCAGGGCTCGGAGACTGAAGCTTTCTTT.

In its sample, this clonotype was seen many times. The chain links TRBV12-3 or TRBV12-4 to TRBJ2-3, with TRBD2 identical over 10 bases. The CDR3 loop spans 14 amino acids. After removal of 5 bases from V and 5 bases from J, the junction contained 4 bases not matched to a gene. CDR3: CASSSGGAVDTQYF. The CDR3 DNA sequence: TGTGCCAGCAGTAGCGGGGGGGCCGTAGATACGCAGTATTTT.